The 24 T cell receptor beta chains in this list originate from one sample, sequenced in a study of OX40 agonist ivuxolimab in advanced cancers. The protocol was immunoSEQ multiplex PCR, while the TCRdb copy is restricted to in-frame clones and leaves out a portion. This repertoire shows roughly 60,000 clones, about 86% found once; its top ten account for about 1%. The material sequenced was CD4+ or CD8+ T cells sorted from blood, taken in a trial of the OX40 agonist ivuxolimab. These receptors were obtained from an adult with an advanced solid tumor such as melanoma, head and neck, liver or kidney cancer.

CDR3 region: CASSRWDSPYEQYF. CDR3 coding DNA: TGTGCCAGCAGCCGGTGGGACTCCCCCTACGAGCAGTACTTC. The chain is built from TRBV11-2 and TRBJ2-7, with D possibly being TRBD2 (6 bases). This CDR3 contains 14 residues. V was pared by 5 bases and J by 2 bases, with 13 bases between. Germline CDR1 reads SGHAT; CDR2 reads FQNNGV.

The chain couples TRBV5-1 to TRBJ2-5; 9 nucleotides match TRBD1. CDR1 is SGHRS and CDR2 is YFSETQ in the germline V gene. The CDR3 runs to 14 residues. The V segment lost 5 bases and the J segment 1 base; nucleotides outside the gene matches: 3. CDR3 in amino acids: CASRLTGGQETQYF. In DNA form, the CDR3 reads TGCGCCAGCAGGCTGACAGGGGGCCAAGAGACCCAGTACTTC.

The rearrangement links TRBV25-1 to TRBJ1-3; TRBD1 is a possible D gene (6 bases). CDR3 length equals 13 residues. Per germline, CDR1 MGHDK and CDR2 SYGVNS. The V gene lost 5 bases and the J gene lost 3 bases, with 8 bases spanning the gap. The CDR3: CASSKGGGNTIYF. In DNA, the CDR3 is TGTGCCAGCAGTAAGGGGGGTGGAAACACCATATATTTT. The whole variable domain, filled in from reference TRBV25-1 and TRBJ1-3, reads EADIYQTPRYLVIGTGKKITLECSQTMGHDKMYWYQQDPGMELHLIHYSYGVNSTEKGDLSSESTVSRIRTEHFPLTLESARPSHTSQYLCASSKGGGNTIYFGEGSWLTVV.

The rearrangement joins TRBV29-1 to TRBJ2-3, with D possibly TRBD1 on 6 matching bases. CDR3 size: 13 residues. Germline CDR1 SQVTM, CDR2 ANQGSEA. The V and J ends lost 0 bases and 4 bases respectively, with 8 bases between them. The CDR3 loop reads CSVEDPGADTQYF. The CDR3 DNA reads as TGCAGCGTTGAAGATCCAGGGGCAGATACGCAGTATTTT.

This clone has just one count. The chain uses TRBV6-4 and TRBJ2-7; D might be TRBD2 (5 bases). CDR3 length: 16 amino acids. Germline V gives CDR1 MRHNA, CDR2 SNTAGT. V was clipped by 6 bases and J by 2 bases, with 20 bases between them. In DNA form, the CDR3 reads TGTGCCAGCAGGGACCCCCCATGCGGGCGAACCTACGAGCAGTACTTC. Translating it yields CASRDPPCGRTYEQYF.

This clone was observed a single time. CDR3 sequence: CASSGRGGQETQYF. For the CDR3, the DNA is TGCGCCAGCAGCGGCAGGGGGGGCCAAGAGACCCAGTACTTC. The chain couples TRBV5-1 to TRBJ2-5; D tentatively reads TRBD1 or TRBD2 (7 bases each). The V gene lost 4 bases and the J gene lost 1 base, with 11 bases spanning the gap. The CDR3 is made up of 14 amino acids. Germline V lookup: CDR1 SGHRS, CDR2 YFSETQ.

The V call is TRBV5-1, the J call TRBJ2-5, with TRBD1 identical over 9 bases. J gave up 6 bases and V 5 bases, and 11 bases lay outside the gene matches. The CDR3 sequence is 15 residues long. Germline V gene lookup returns CDR1 SGHRS and CDR2 YFSETQ. In DNA form, the CDR3 reads TGCGCCAGCAGGTCCGGACAGGGGAGCGGAAAGACCCAGTACTTC. Its translation: CASRSGQGSGKTQYF. Combining the CDR3 with reference TRBV5-1 and TRBJ2-5 gives the whole variable domain KAGVTQTPRYLIKTRGQQVTLSCSPISGHRSVSWYQQTPGQGLQFLFEYFSETQRNKGNFPGRFSGRQFSNSRSEMNVSTLELGDSALYLCASRSGQGSGKTQYFGPGTRLLVL.

The V call is TRBV7-8, the J call TRBJ2-5; D unresolved. Germline CDR1 reads SGHVS; CDR2 reads FQNEAQ. The ends were cut back, 5 bases at V and 2 bases at J, with 21 bases in the middle. The CDR3 runs 17 residues. DNA for the CDR3: TGTGCCAGCAGCCCGCTTGTATCTGAAACGAAACAAGAGACCCAGTACTTC. Its protein product is CASSPLVSETKQETQYF.

The chain joins TRBV9 to TRBJ1-4; D is ambiguous. The CDR3 consists of 13 residues. V lost 3 bases, J lost 6 bases, and 9 bases lay in between. In germline, CDR1 is SGDLS, CDR2 YYNGEE. The CDR3 DNA follows: TGTGCCAGCAGCGGGACTGGGGATGAAAAACTGTTTTTT. Translation: CASSGTGDEKLFF.

This chain connects TRBV9 to TRBJ2-5; 8 nucleotides line up with TRBD2. The CDR3 runs to 16 residues. Trimming removed 3 bases from V and 2 bases from J; junction bases left unmatched: 9. Germline V lookup: CDR1 SGDLS, CDR2 YYNGEE. The CDR3: CASSALDPGGQETQYF. For the CDR3, the DNA is TGTGCCAGCAGCGCCCTCGACCCGGGAGGGCAAGAGACCCAGTACTTC.

The sample holds a few counts of this clone. V gene TRBV7-2 combines with J gene TRBJ1-5; 8 bases match TRBD1. V dropped 3 bases and J dropped 7; count of bases not matched to a gene: 5. Germline V lookup: CDR1 SGHTA, CDR2 FQGNSA. The CDR3 loop spans 14 amino acids. The chain's CDR3 is CASSFSHRGQPQHF. The CDR3 bases are TGTGCCAGCAGCTTCAGCCACAGGGGGCAGCCCCAGCATTTT.

The chain uses TRBV7-9 and TRBJ2-1; D is uncertain. Germline loops: CDR1 SEHNR, CDR2 FQNEAQ (reference sequence). V was trimmed by 4 bases and J by 4 bases, leaving 11 bases between them. The CDR3 sequence is 14 residues long. For the CDR3, the DNA is TGTGCCAGCAGCTCTTTTGAGACTTACAATGAGCAGTTCTTC. Amino acids: CASSSFETYNEQFF.

This chain links TRBV6-1 with TRBJ1-5; no reliable D call. V was trimmed by 2 bases and J by 6 bases, leaving 11 bases between them. Germline-derived CDR1 and CDR2 are MNHNS and SASEGT. The CDR3 totals 14 residues. CDR3 protein: CASSESGLGQPQHF. The CDR3 nucleotides are TGTGCCAGCAGTGAATCGGGGTTGGGTCAGCCCCAGCATTTT.

The rearrangement uses TRBV6-6 and TRBJ2-7; either TRBD1 or TRBD2 may supply D (5 bases each). V lost 5 bases to trimming and J lost 5 bases, with 13 bases between them. The CDR3 length is 13 residues. The V gene's germline CDR1 is MNHNY and CDR2 SVGAGI (reference sequence). CDR3 sequence reads: CASSPGLSDEQYF. The DNA of the CDR3 is TGTGCCAGCAGTCCAGGGCTTAGCGACGAGCAGTACTTC.

The rearrangement joins TRBV4-1 to TRBJ2-5; the match to TRBD1 covers 9 bases. The CDR3 contains 16 residues. V shed 1 base, J shed 6 bases, and the junction held 9 bases outside the gene matches. CDR1 is MGHRA, CDR2 YSYEKL, per germline. The CDR3 DNA follows: TGCGCCAGCAGCCAAGGAGGGGGACAGGGTATTAAGACCCAGTACTTC. This codes for CASSQGGGQGIKTQYF.

This chain joins TRBV7-3 and TRBJ2-1, with D maybe TRBD2 (5 bases). The germline V gene encodes CDR1 SGHTA and CDR2 FQGTGA. Trimming pared 3 bases from V and 10 bases from J, leaving 7 bases between. This CDR3 comprises 11 residues. This chain's CDR3 is CASSFGGEQFF. CDR3 coding DNA: TGTGCCAGCAGCTTCGGAGGCGAGCAGTTCTTC.

The chain uses TRBV11-2 and TRBJ2-2, with no clear D. CDR1 and CDR2 (germline): SGHAT, FQNNGV. Deletions cut 2 bases from V and 1 base from J, with 8 bases between. The CDR3 has 15 amino acids. CDR3 sequence reads: CASSLQVLNTGELFF. The DNA of the CDR3 is TGTGCCAGCAGCTTACAGGTCCTGAACACCGGGGAGCTGTTTTTT.

The V and J genes are TRBV14 and TRBJ2-1; 7 nucleotides match TRBD2. The CDR3 has 14 residues. The V gene's germline CDR1 is SGHDN and CDR2 FVKESK. V lost 4 bases and J lost 4; bases outside the gene matches: 4. The CDR3 sequence: CASSRGGWYNEQFF. CDR3 DNA sequence: TGTGCCAGCAGCCGGGGGGGTTGGTACAATGAGCAGTTCTTC.

Comments on this clone: Its ends do not fully match the called genes, so a read error is possible. Other DNA sequences in the sample encode the same CDR3. This chain uses TRBV6-6 with TRBJ2-7; maybe TRBD2 (6 bases). Germline V gene sequence: CDR1 MNHNY, CDR2 SVGAGI (reference sequence). The CDR3 loop spans 13 amino acids. The CDR3 protein is CASSVGGRYEQYF. The CDR3 nucleotides read TGCGCCAGCTCTGTGGGGGGTCGCTACGAGCAGTACTTC.

The chain carries TRBV10-1 and TRBJ2-1, with 8 bases fitting TRBD2. The length of the CDR3 is 15 residues. Germline CDR1 reads WNHNN; CDR2 reads SYGVQD (reference sequence). The V segment lost 5 bases and the J segment 3 bases; nucleotides outside the gene matches: 6. DNA for the CDR3: TGCGCCAGCAGTCCAACTAGCGGATACTACAATGAGCAGTTCTTC. Its protein is CASSPTSGYYNEQFF.

This chain uses TRBV5-1 with TRBJ1-2; the D gene is possibly TRBD1 (5 bases). V lost 4 bases to trimming and J lost 8 bases, with 12 bases between them. CDR3 length: 12 amino acids. Germline CDR1 reads SGHRS; CDR2 reads YFSETQ. CDR3 DNA: TGCGCCAGCAGCGAGGGGTTGCGCGGCTACACCTTC. Amino acid sequence: CASSEGLRGYTF.

The rearrangement uses TRBV5-1 and TRBJ2-1; D remains unclear. This CDR3 comprises 15 residues. The germline gives CDR1 SGHRS, CDR2 YFSETQ. V dropped 5 bases and J dropped 5 bases, with 17 bases sitting between them. The CDR3 DNA is TGCGCCAGCAGTATAGGCCAGACAAAAAACAATGAGCAGTTCTTC. Its protein is CASSIGQTKNNEQFF.

This rearrangement joins TRBV7-2 to TRBJ2-7, with D perhaps TRBD1 (5 bases). Germline values: CDR1 SGHTA, CDR2 FQGNSA. V was pared by 4 bases and J by 1 base, with 11 bases between. The CDR3 has 14 residues. Here the CDR3 reads CASSYEQVSYEQYF. CDR3 coding DNA: TGTGCCAGCAGCTACGAACAGGTATCCTACGAGCAGTACTTC.

This chain connects TRBV5-6 to TRBJ1-6; D is perhaps TRBD1 (5 bases). The CDR3 totals 16 residues. Germline CDR1 and CDR2: SGHDT and YYEEEE. Trimming took off 3 bases at V and 6 bases at J, with 16 bases between the two ends. The chain's CDR3 is CASSSPGGNLNSPLHF. The CDR3 nucleotides are TGTGCCAGCAGCTCCCCGGGGGGGAACCTTAATTCACCCCTCCACTTT.